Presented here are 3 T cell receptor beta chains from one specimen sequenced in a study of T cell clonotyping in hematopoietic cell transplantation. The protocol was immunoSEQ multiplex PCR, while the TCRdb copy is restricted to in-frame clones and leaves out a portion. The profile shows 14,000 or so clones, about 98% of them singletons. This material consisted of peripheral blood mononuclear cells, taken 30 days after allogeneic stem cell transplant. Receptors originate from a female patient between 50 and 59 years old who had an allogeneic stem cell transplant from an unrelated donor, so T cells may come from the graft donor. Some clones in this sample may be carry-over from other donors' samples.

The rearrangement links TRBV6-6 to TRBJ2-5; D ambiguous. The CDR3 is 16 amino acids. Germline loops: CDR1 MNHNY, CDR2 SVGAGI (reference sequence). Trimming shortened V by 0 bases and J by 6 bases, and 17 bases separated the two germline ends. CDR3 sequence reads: CASSYSSGTAPQTQYF. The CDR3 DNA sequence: TGTGCCAGCAGTTACTCGTCAGGAACAGCCCCGCAGACCCAGTACTTC.

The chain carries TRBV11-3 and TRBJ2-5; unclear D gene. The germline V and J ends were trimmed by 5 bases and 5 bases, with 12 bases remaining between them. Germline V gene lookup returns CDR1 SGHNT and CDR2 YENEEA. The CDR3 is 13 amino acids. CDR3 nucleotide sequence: TGTGCCAGCAGCCAACCACCGGCGGAGACCCAGTACTTC. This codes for CASSQPPAETQYF. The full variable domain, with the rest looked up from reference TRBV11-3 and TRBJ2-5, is EAGVVQSPRYKIIEKKQPVAFWCNPISGHNTLYWYLQNLGQGPELLIRYENEEAVDDSQLPKDRFSAERLKGVDSTLKIQPAELGDSAVYLCASSQPPAETQYFGPGTRLLVL.

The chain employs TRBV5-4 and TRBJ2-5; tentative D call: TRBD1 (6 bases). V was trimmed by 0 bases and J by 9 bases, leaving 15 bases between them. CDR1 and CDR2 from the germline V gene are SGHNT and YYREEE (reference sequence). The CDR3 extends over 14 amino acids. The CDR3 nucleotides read TGTGCCAGCAGCTTGGCCACGGGGCCAGGGGCCCAGTACTTC. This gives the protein CASSLATGPGAQYF.